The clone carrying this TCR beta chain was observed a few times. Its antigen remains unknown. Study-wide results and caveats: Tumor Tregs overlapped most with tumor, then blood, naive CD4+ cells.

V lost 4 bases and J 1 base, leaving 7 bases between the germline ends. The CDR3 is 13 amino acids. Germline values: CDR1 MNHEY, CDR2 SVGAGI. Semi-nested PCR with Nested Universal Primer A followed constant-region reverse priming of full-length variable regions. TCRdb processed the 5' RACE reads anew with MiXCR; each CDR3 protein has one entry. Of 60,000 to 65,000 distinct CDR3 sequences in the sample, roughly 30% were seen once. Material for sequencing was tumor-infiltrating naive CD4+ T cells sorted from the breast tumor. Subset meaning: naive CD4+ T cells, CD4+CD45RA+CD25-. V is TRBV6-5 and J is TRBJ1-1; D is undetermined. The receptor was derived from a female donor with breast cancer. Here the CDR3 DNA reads TGTGCCAGCAGTTTGGCGGCGAACACTGAAGCTTTCTTT. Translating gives CASSLAANTEAFF.